The 13 T cell receptor beta chains presented below share a single source sample, sequenced in a study of T cell responses to AZD1222 COVID-19 vaccine. Only in-frame clones appear in the TCRdb table, and some are missing; sequencing was by immunoSEQ multiplex PCR. The table records about 150,000 clones, around 87% of them present only once. The specimen was peripheral blood, collected 28 days after the second AZD1222 dose. Every receptor here comes from an adult who received the AZD1222 COVID-19 vaccine.

V is TRBV6-5 and J is TRBJ1-1; D is unclear. The V gene's germline CDR1 is MNHEY and CDR2 SVGAGI. CDR3 length: 13 amino acids. Trimming stripped 6 bases from V and 0 bases from J, with 8 bases between. The CDR3, as DNA: TGTGCCAGCAGCCGATCAATGAACACTGAAGCTTTCTTT. Translated: CASSRSMNTEAFF.

The genes are TRBV10-1 and TRBJ2-7; 12 bases match TRBD2. The V gene's germline CDR1 is WNHNN and CDR2 SYGVQD (reference sequence). The CDR3 loop spans 15 amino acids. The J segment lost 5 bases and the V segment lost 5 bases, leaving 7 bases of the junction unmatched. The CDR3: CASSYRTSGTHEQYF. CDR3 sequence (DNA): TGCGCCAGCAGTTACAGGACTAGCGGGACTCACGAGCAGTACTTC.

This rearrangement joins TRBV11-2 to TRBJ1-2, with 8 nucleotides matching TRBD1. This CDR3 has 14 amino acids. The V segment lost 6 bases and the J segment 4 bases; nucleotides outside the gene matches: 7. Germline values: CDR1 SGHAT, CDR2 FQNNGV. CDR3 DNA sequence: TGTGCCAGCAGTAAGGACAGGGTTGGCTATGGCTACACCTTC. Protein sequence: CASSKDRVGYGYTF.

This clone has ten or more counts. V is TRBV6-1 and J is TRBJ2-5; 7 bases agree with TRBD2. V lost 0 bases and J lost 2; bases outside the gene matches: 6. Germline CDR1 reads MNHNS; CDR2 reads SASEGT. CDR3 length equals 16 residues. The CDR3 DNA reads TGTGCCAGCAGTGAAGCTTTAGCGGGTGGGCAAGAGACCCAGTACTTC. The encoded protein is CASSEALAGGQETQYF.

The rearrangement links TRBV5-6 to TRBJ1-6, with D perhaps TRBD1 (5 bases). Germline lookup yields CDR1 SGHDT and CDR2 YYEEEE. This CDR3 contains 15 residues. Trimming shortened V by 5 bases and J by 7 bases, and 16 bases separated the two germline ends. CDR3 in amino acids: CASRLGYRRNSPLHF. The DNA for the CDR3 is TGTGCCAGCAGACTGGGATACAGGCGGAATTCACCCCTCCACTTT. The whole variable domain, remainder taken from reference TRBV5-6 and TRBJ1-6, is DAGVTQSPTHLIKTRGQQVTLRCSPKSGHDTVSWYQQALGQGPQFIFQYYEEEERQRGNFPDRFSGHQFPNYSSELNVNALLLGDSALYLCASRLGYRRNSPLHFGNGTRLTVT.

J is TRBJ2-1 and V is TRBV9; TRBD2 matches at 8 bases. Germline values: CDR1 SGDLS, CDR2 YYNGEE. This CDR3 region has 15 residues. The ends lost 0 bases at V and 7 bases at J; junction bases unmatched: 6. CDR3 protein: CASSVDSGSTNEQFF. The CDR3 nucleotides are TGTGCCAGCAGCGTAGACAGCGGGAGCACGAATGAGCAGTTCTTC.

The V and J genes are TRBV18 and TRBJ2-5; D is possibly TRBD1 (6 bases). The CDR3 extends over 13 amino acids. Looked up from germline, CDR1 is KGHSH and CDR2 is LQKENI. With 3 bases removed from V and 5 bases from J, the gap between germline ends came to 10 bases. CDR3 protein: CASSPSGAETQYF. CDR3 sequence (DNA): TGTGCCAGCTCACCGTCAGGGGCCGAGACCCAGTACTTC.

This sequence joins TRBV14 and TRBJ2-1; 9 nucleotides agree with TRBD2. The CDR3 totals 16 residues. Trimming cost V 1 base and J 4 bases; bases outside gene matches: 5. Germline CDR1 is SGHDN and CDR2 is FVKESK. The CDR3 DNA is TGTGCCAGCAGCCAAGTGACTAGCGGTTGGTACAATGAGCAGTTCTTC. It codes for CASSQVTSGWYNEQFF.

The chain joins TRBV27 to TRBJ1-1; weak D call: TRBD1 (6 bases). Between the trimmed V and J ends, which lost 6 bases and 3 bases, there was a span of 17 bases. Germline lookup yields CDR1 MNHEY and CDR2 SMNVEV (reference sequence). The CDR3 extends over 15 amino acids. The CDR3 region is CASRKQDSWYTEAFF. The CDR3 coding sequence is TGTGCCAGCAGAAAACAGGACAGTTGGTACACTGAAGCTTTCTTT.

This chain connects TRBV5-1 to TRBJ2-3; D not resolved. V lost 4 bases to trimming and J lost 5 bases, with 8 bases between them. Per the germline V gene, CDR1 is SGHRS and CDR2 is YFSETQ. The length of the CDR3 is 12 residues. This chain's CDR3 is CASSPRGDTQYF. The CDR3 region has the DNA TGCGCCAGCAGCCCCCGAGGAGATACGCAGTATTTT.

This clone was detected a few times. The rearrangement links TRBV27 to TRBJ1-4; 9 nucleotides align to TRBD1. CDR3 size: 16 residues. J gave up 3 bases and V 8 bases, and 10 bases lay outside the gene matches. Germline V gene lookup returns CDR1 MNHEY and CDR2 SMNVEV (reference sequence). The CDR3 loop reads CASSTGGFTANEKLFF. The CDR3, as DNA: TGTGCCAGCTCCACAGGGGGCTTCACGGCTAATGAAAAACTGTTTTTT.

This clone was seen just once. This chain connects TRBV28 to TRBJ1-1; D possibly corresponds to TRBD1 (5 bases). V lost 2 bases, J lost 7 bases, and 14 bases lay in between. The CDR3 contains 14 residues. CDR1 and CDR2 from the germline V gene are MDHEN and SYDVKM. CDR3 sequence reads: CASSLGGTTFEAFF. CDR3 nucleotide sequence: TGTGCCAGCAGTTTAGGGGGAACTACATTTGAAGCTTTCTTT. The full variable domain, rest sourced from reference TRBV28 and TRBJ1-1, is DVKVTQSSRYLVKRTGEKVFLECVQDMDHENMFWYRQDPGLGLRLIYFSYDVKMKEKGDIPEGYSVSREKKERFSLILESASTNQTSMYLCASSLGGTTFEAFFGQGTRLTVV.

The rearrangement links TRBV3-1 (or the pseudogene TRBV3-2) to TRBJ2-5; TRBD2 matches 8 bases. This CDR3 has 16 amino acids. Germline V gene sequence: CDR1 LGHDT, CDR2 YNNKEL (reference sequence). Losses at the gene ends were 6 bases for V and 2 bases for J; bases not matched to a gene: 11. The CDR3, as DNA: TGTGCCAGCAGTCCCCATCGGGGGGGAAGACAAGAGACCCAGTACTTC. The encoded protein is CASSPHRGGRQETQYF.